These 27 T cell receptor beta chains were sequenced from one sample in a study of OX40 agonist ivuxolimab in advanced cancers. Produced via immunoSEQ multiplex PCR; TCRdb's table is partial and in-frame only. The table includes about 67,000 clones, approximately 84% detected once. Sequencing used CD4+ or CD8+ T cells sorted from blood, obtained in a trial of the OX40 agonist ivuxolimab. The receptors originated from an adult with an advanced solid tumor such as melanoma, head and neck, liver or kidney cancer.

The genes are TRBV19 and TRBJ1-4, with TRBD1 matching over 7 bases. This CDR3 is built from 14 residues. The ends lost 2 bases at V and 7 bases at J; junction bases unmatched: 4. Germline-derived CDR1 and CDR2 are LNHDA and SQIVND (reference sequence). CDR3 region: CASSIQQGSEKLFF. CDR3 sequence (DNA): TGTGCCAGTAGTATACAACAGGGGAGTGAAAAACTGTTTTTT.

The chain combines TRBV2 with TRBJ2-2; the match to TRBD1 covers 8 bases. The length of the CDR3 is 14 residues. Germline CDR1 SNHLY, CDR2 FYNNEI. V was clipped by 10 bases and J by 3 bases; unmatched bases: 7. CDR3 loop: CATRQDRDTGELFF. The DNA for the CDR3 is TGTGCCACCCGCCAGGACAGGGACACCGGGGAGCTGTTTTTT.

This rearrangement joins TRBV18 to TRBJ2-7, with 8 bases lining up with TRBD2. CDR3 length equals 14 residues. V was clipped by 6 bases and J by 5 bases; unmatched bases: 9. Per germline, CDR1 KGHSH and CDR2 LQKENI. CDR3 in amino acids: CASSRGDESHEQYF. As DNA, the CDR3 is TGTGCCAGCTCGCGGGGGGATGAAAGCCACGAGCAGTACTTC.

This sequence joins TRBV18 and TRBJ2-7; D may match TRBD1 or TRBD2 (6 bases each). The V end lost 3 bases, the J end lost 6 bases, and 15 bases lay between the germline ends. This CDR3 is built from 14 residues. CDR1 is KGHSH, CDR2 LQKENI, per germline. The CDR3 sequence: CASSPAGGIGEQYF. CDR3 coding DNA: TGTGCCAGCTCACCGGCCGGGGGCATAGGCGAGCAGTACTTC.

The chain recombines TRBV5-1 with TRBJ2-5; D is possibly TRBD1 or TRBD2 (5 bases each). The length of the CDR3 is 13 residues. Between the trimmed V and J ends, which lost 4 bases and 11 bases, there was a span of 18 bases. Germline CDR1 and CDR2: SGHRS and YFSETQ. The CDR3 spells CASSRMRGGEQYF. Here the CDR3 DNA reads TGCGCCAGCAGCCGAATGAGGGGCGGAGAGCAGTACTTC.

As DNA, the CDR3 is TGCGCCAGCAGCTTGGACGGGGAGAACACTGAAGCTTTCTTT. This sequence encodes CASSLDGENTEAFF. The chain is built from TRBV5-1 and TRBJ1-1; D is unclear. This CDR3 has 14 residues. V was trimmed by 0 bases and J by 1 base, leaving 7 bases between them. Germline V CDR1 and CDR2: SGHRS, YFSETQ.

The J gene is TRBJ1-1, the V gene TRBV6-1, with D hard to call. This CDR3 has 13 residues. Between the trimmed V and J ends, which lost 1 base and 2 bases, there was a span of 5 bases. Germline V gene sequence: CDR1 MNHNS, CDR2 SASEGT. CDR3 in amino acids: CASSEGDNTEAFF. The CDR3 nucleotides are TGTGCCAGCAGTGAAGGGGATAACACTGAAGCTTTCTTT.

This chain joins TRBV2 and TRBJ2-1; the D gene is possibly TRBD2 (6 bases). Germline assignment: CDR1 SNHLY and CDR2 FYNNEI. The CDR3 covers 14 residues. Trimming took 5 bases from V and 5 from J, leaving 13 bases between them. CDR3 protein: CASSRDGGDNEQFF. The CDR3, as DNA: TGTGCCAGCAGTCGGGACGGCGGGGACAATGAGCAGTTCTTC.

The chain links TRBV27 to TRBJ2-7; 7 bases line up with TRBD1. The CDR3 covers 14 residues. Germline V gives CDR1 MNHEY, CDR2 SMNVEV (reference sequence). J lost 9 bases, V lost 4 bases, and 12 bases had no gene match. In nucleotides, the CDR3 is TGTGCCAGCAGTTCCCGGGACAGCCCTCAGGTGCAGTACTTC. Its protein product is CASSSRDSPQVQYF.

J is TRBJ2-7 and V is TRBV28; the D gene is possibly TRBD1 (5 bases). Trimming left V 7 bases short and J 7 bases short, with 26 bases between. Germline V gene sequence: CDR1 MDHEN, CDR2 SYDVKM. The CDR3 loop spans 16 amino acids. The CDR3 loop is CASIGAWAGIQGEQYF. As DNA, the CDR3 is TGTGCCAGCATTGGGGCTTGGGCAGGGATTCAAGGGGAGCAGTACTTC.

This clone came up once. This chain joins TRBV30 and TRBJ2-2; D is uncertain. Germline V lookup: CDR1 GTSNPN, CDR2 SVGIG (reference sequence). The CDR3 contains 12 residues. V lost 4 bases to trimming and J lost 6 bases, with 9 bases between them. The CDR3 sequence: CAWNQRPGELFF. In DNA form, the CDR3 reads TGTGCCTGGAACCAAAGACCCGGGGAGCTGTTTTTT.

This chain's CDR3 is CASSPRGQMGTNTQYF. The CDR3, as DNA: TGTGCCAGCAGCCCTAGGGGCCAAATGGGGACGAATACGCAGTATTTT. This chain uses TRBV11-2 with TRBJ2-3; D possibly matches TRBD1 or TRBD2 (5 bases each). V shed 5 bases and J shed 7 bases, with 22 bases lying between them. The V gene's germline CDR1 is SGHAT and CDR2 FQNNGV. The CDR3 length is 16 residues.

The chain joins TRBV5-1 to TRBJ2-2, with 8 bases lining up with TRBD1. From germline, CDR1 is SGHRS and CDR2 YFSETQ. V gave up 7 bases and J gave up 3 bases; unmatched junction bases: 14. The CDR3 extends over 17 amino acids. CDR3 region: CASPPAGGNLDTGELFF. The CDR3 bases are TGCGCCAGCCCCCCGGCAGGGGGCAATTTGGACACCGGGGAGCTGTTTTTT.

V is TRBV4-3 and J is TRBJ1-3, with D possibly matching TRBD1 (6 bases). The V and J ends lost 4 bases and 0 bases respectively, with 16 bases between them. Germline V lookup: CDR1 LGHNA, CDR2 YSLEER. This CDR3 has 17 residues. The CDR3 loop reads CASSLQFTGNSGNTIYF. CDR3 DNA: TGCGCCAGCAGCCTCCAATTTACAGGGAACTCTGGAAACACCATATATTTT.

The V call is TRBV27, the J call TRBJ1-6; no reliable D call. The germline V gene encodes CDR1 MNHEY and CDR2 SMNVEV (reference sequence). Trimming removed 6 bases at V and 1 base at J, with 13 bases between. The CDR3 covers 16 residues. This chain's CDR3 is CASSLGPGSYNSPLHF. The CDR3 coding sequence is TGTGCCAGCAGCTTAGGTCCGGGTTCCTATAATTCACCCCTCCACTTT.

The gene calls are TRBV28 and TRBJ2-3; 9 bases are shared with TRBD1. J was trimmed by 2 bases and V by 5 bases; bases with no gene match: 8. Per germline, CDR1 MDHEN and CDR2 SYDVKM. The CDR3 totals 16 residues. The CDR3: CASSKGTGINTDTQYF. The CDR3 DNA follows: TGTGCCAGCAGTAAAGGGACAGGGATAAACACAGATACGCAGTATTTT.

Here the CDR3 reads CSADRVDEQYF. In DNA, the CDR3 is TGCAGTGCTGACAGGGTCGACGAGCAGTACTTC. The chain has TRBV20-1 and TRBJ2-7; 7 nucleotides line up with TRBD1. Germline lookup yields CDR1 DFQATT and CDR2 SNEGSKA (reference sequence). The CDR3 is 11 amino acids. The V gene end was trimmed by 5 bases and the J gene end by 5 bases; junction bases not matched to a gene: 3.

The chain links TRBV7-9 to TRBJ2-3; TRBD1 aligns across 7 bases. Germline V CDR1 and CDR2: SEHNR, FQNEAQ (reference sequence). The CDR3 runs 16 residues. V lost 2 bases and J lost 3; bases outside the gene matches: 8. The CDR3 loop is CASSLYETGITDTQYF. CDR3 nucleotide sequence: TGTGCCAGCAGCTTATACGAGACAGGGATAACAGATACGCAGTATTTT.

The chain combines TRBV15 with TRBJ2-5; D not resolved. The CDR3 covers 13 residues. Per the germline V gene, CDR1 is LNHNV and CDR2 is YYDKDF (reference sequence). Trimming removed 0 bases at V and 3 bases at J, with 5 bases between. The CDR3 region is CATSREPKETQYF. In DNA, the CDR3 is TGTGCCACCAGCAGAGAACCCAAAGAGACCCAGTACTTC.

This chain connects TRBV28 to TRBJ2-7; TRBD2 might be the D (6 bases). This CDR3 comprises 12 residues. The ends were cut back, 4 bases at V and 5 bases at J, with 9 bases in the middle. The germline gives CDR1 MDHEN, CDR2 SYDVKM. CDR3 sequence: CASSSTRDEQYF. The CDR3 nucleotides are TGTGCCAGCAGTTCGACTAGAGACGAGCAGTACTTC.

The chain uses TRBV20-1 and TRBJ2-7; unclear D gene. Germline-derived CDR1 and CDR2 are DFQATT and SNEGSKA (reference sequence). V was pared by 6 bases and J by 5 bases, with 11 bases between. The CDR3 is 11 residues long. CDR3 DNA sequence: TGCAGTGCCGCGCGCCCGGACGAGCAGTACTTC. It translates to CSAARPDEQYF.

The chain uses TRBV30 and TRBJ1-4, with 11 bases identical to TRBD1. The CDR3 extends over 15 amino acids. V was pared by 2 bases and J by 7 bases, with 6 bases of the junction left unmatched. Germline lookup yields CDR1 GTSNPN and CDR2 SVGIG (reference sequence). The CDR3 spells CAWSRGQGEGEKLFF. In DNA, the CDR3 is TGTGCCTGGAGTAGGGGACAGGGGGAGGGTGAAAAACTGTTTTTT.

The sample holds a few counts of this clone. A junction end diverges from the germline sequence, so it may reflect a read error. This CDR3 is CASRLEGGYYHEQFF. The CDR3 DNA reads TGCGCCAGCAGGTTGGAGGGGGGGTATTACCATGAGCAGTTCTTC. This chain links TRBV5-1 with TRBJ2-1; maybe TRBD2 (7 bases). In germline, CDR1 is SGHRS, CDR2 YFSETQ. This CDR3 is 15 amino acids long.

The chain carries TRBV30 and TRBJ1-4; TRBD1 aligns across 9 bases. Germline lookup yields CDR1 GTSNPN and CDR2 SVGIG (reference sequence). The length of the CDR3 is 15 residues. V shed 5 bases and J 2 bases; nucleotides not matched to a gene: 6. DNA of the CDR3: TGTGCCTGGTCACAGGGGGCGGCCACTAATGAAAAACTGTTTTTT. Amino acids: CAWSQGAATNEKLFF.

Written as DNA, the CDR3 is TGTGCCTGGAGTCCTAGAGGGGAAAAACTGTTTTTT. It encodes CAWSPRGEKLFF. The rearrangement uses TRBV30 and TRBJ1-4, with no clear D. CDR1 GTSNPN and CDR2 SVGIG come from the germline V gene (reference sequence). The CDR3 totals 12 residues. Between the trimmed V and J ends, which lost 2 bases and 8 bases, there was a span of 9 bases.

The J gene is TRBJ1-1, the V gene TRBV9; 7 positions match TRBD1. CDR3 size: 18 residues. J lost 1 base, V lost 3 bases, and 15 bases had no gene match. From germline, CDR1 is SGDLS and CDR2 YYNGEE. The CDR3 region has the DNA TGTGCCAGCAGCGCCGGGGACAGAGGCGTAATCGAGAACACTGAAGCTTTCTTT. This translates into CASSAGDRGVIENTEAFF.

The V and J genes are TRBV27 and TRBJ1-2; D ambiguous. The CDR3 loop spans 15 amino acids. Germline loops: CDR1 MNHEY, CDR2 SMNVEV (reference sequence). V was clipped by 8 bases and J by 5 bases, with 21 bases between them. CDR3 coding DNA: TGTGCCAGCTCATACCACGGTGGGCGCGGGTATGGCTACACCTTC. Its translation: CASSYHGGRGYGYTF.